These T cell receptor beta chains were read from a single sample in a study of blood T cells in healthy people across ages. TCRdb used MiXCR to reprocess the 5' RACE reads, holding one entry per CDR3 protein. The sample contains some 800,000 distinct CDR3 sequences, 40% to 50% of which appear only once. The sequenced material came from blood. These receptors were collected from a man between 60 and 75 years old in good health. CDR3s include the opening cysteine and the closing phenylalanine or tryptophan. The D gene is left open where the match is weak. Size tells how often a clone was seen (once, few, many) or the class of an expanded clone, and some rows leave it out.

>TRBD1|TRBJ1-2|many|TRBV9
CASSVGTGYGYTF
TGTGCCAGCAGCGTAGGGACAGGCTATGGCTACACCTTC
>TRBD1|TRBJ1-5|.|TRBV12-3/TRBV12-4
CASSSGGEGNQPQHF
TGTGCCAGCAGTTCAGGGGGCGAAGGGAATCAGCCCCAGCATTTT
>.|TRBJ1-1|few|TRBV2
CASSQGFGDTEAFF
TGTGCCAGCAGCCAAGGATTTGGGGACACTGAAGCTTTCTTT
>.|TRBJ1-4|few|TRBV12-3/TRBV12-4
CASSGDSFNEKLFF
TGTGCCAGCAGTGGAGACAGCTTTAATGAAAAACTGTTTTTT
>.|TRBJ1-1|once|TRBV12-3/TRBV12-4
CASSLWGGRGTEAFF
TGTGCCAGCAGTTTATGGGGGGGGCGCGGCACTGAAGCTTTCTTT
>.|TRBJ2-7|.|TRBV12-3/TRBV12-4
CASRPRGKSSYEQYF
TGTGCCAGCAGGCCGCGGGGCAAGAGCTCCTACGAGCAGTACTTC
>.|TRBJ2-5|.|TRBV6-2/TRBV6-3
CASSYQEGSETQYF
TGTGCCAGCAGTTACCAGGAGGGCTCAGAGACCCAGTACTTC
>TRBD1|TRBJ1-1|.|TRBV10-2
CASNDRGRENTEAFF
TGCGCCAGCAATGACAGGGGGCGGGAGAACACTGAAGCTTTCTTT
>.|TRBJ1-3|.|TRBV6-5
CASSYEGGGNTIYF
TGTGCCAGCAGTTACGAAGGGGGAGGAAACACCATATATTTT
>TRBD2|TRBJ2-5|few|TRBV20-1
CSASISGGAETQYF
TGCAGTGCTAGTATTAGCGGGGGGGCAGAGACCCAGTACTTC
>TRBD2|TRBJ2-1|.|TRBV4-2
CASSQPAGGGKNEQFF
TGTGCCAGCAGCCAACCAGCGGGAGGAGGGAAGAATGAGCAGTTCTTC
>TRBD2|TRBJ2-2|once|TRBV7-2
CASSPPSGGNTGELFF
TGTGCCAGCAGTCCTCCGAGCGGGGGGAACACCGGGGAGCTGTTTTTT
>.|TRBJ1-1|.|TRBV18
CASSPEFMNTEAFF
TGTGCCAGCTCACCAGAGTTCATGAACACTGAAGCTTTCTTT
>.|TRBJ1-4|few|TRBV7-2
CASSPQQASTNEKLFF
TGTGCCAGCAGCCCCCAGCAGGCCTCAACTAATGAAAAACTGTTTTTT
>.|TRBJ2-3|.|TRBV3-1
CASSQEPKTEPSTDTQYF
TGTGCCAGCAGCCAAGAGCCCAAAACAGAACCTAGCACAGATACGCAGTATTTT
>.|TRBJ1-1|.|TRBV29-1
CSVAGSSNTEAFF
TGCAGCGTTGCTGGCAGCTCGAACACTGAAGCTTTCTTT
>.|TRBJ2-5|few|TRBV9
CASSVQQDQETQYF
TGTGCCAGCAGCGTTCAACAAGATCAAGAGACCCAGTACTTC
>.|TRBJ2-7|.|TRBV29-1
CSVEEQGTNEQYF
TGCAGCGTAGAAGAACAGGGTACCAATGAGCAGTACTTC
>.|TRBJ1-5|.|TRBV4-2
CASSQEGQPYWPQHF
TGTGCCAGCAGCCAAGAGGGGCAGCCTTATTGGCCCCAGCATTTT
>.|TRBJ1-2|.|TRBV9
CASSPTPTGLHGYTF
TGTGCCAGCAGCCCAACCCCCACAGGGTTACATGGCTACACCTTC
>TRBD1|TRBJ2-7|.|TRBV6-5
CASSEDRVSYEQYF
TGTGCCAGCAGTGAGGACAGGGTTTCCTACGAGCAGTACTTC
>TRBD2|TRBJ2-7|.|TRBV28
CASSSASGGTYEQYF
TGTGCCAGCAGTTCGGCTAGCGGGGGAACCTACGAGCAGTACTTC
>.|TRBJ2-1|.|TRBV6-1
CASSGYYEQFF
TGTGCCAGCAGTGGATACTATGAGCAGTTCTTC
>.|TRBJ2-1|.|TRBV7-8
CASSLTTGGTSYEQFF
TGTGCCAGCAGCTTAACCACGGGGGGCACTTCCTACGAGCAGTTCTTC
>.|TRBJ1-1|.|TRBV6-2/TRBV6-3
CASSSRGGPPTTEAFF
TGTGCCAGCAGTTCTCGGGGGGGACCCCCTACGACTGAAGCTTTCTTT
>TRBD1|TRBJ2-7|few|TRBV18
CASSRQGQGASYEQYF
TGTGCCAGCTCACGACAGGGACAGGGGGCCTCCTACGAGCAGTACTTC
>.|TRBJ2-7|.|TRBV20-1
CSARDVGETYEQYF
TGCAGTGCTAGAGACGTGGGGGAGACCTACGAGCAGTACTTC
>.|TRBJ1-2|.|TRBV29-1
CSVERTPYGYTF
TGCAGCGTAGAACGGACACCATATGGCTACACCTTC
>.|TRBJ2-1|.|TRBV30
CAWSVLRGHYNEQFF
TGTGCCTGGAGTGTACTGAGGGGACACTACAATGAGCAGTTCTTC
>.|TRBJ1-5|few|TRBV7-2
CASSTGTGYQPQHF
TGTGCCAGCAGTACCGGGACCGGATATCAGCCCCAGCATTTT
>TRBD2|TRBJ2-7|.|TRBV5-1
CASTSGGPSYNEQYF
TGCGCCAGTACGAGCGGGGGACCCTCCTACAATGAGCAGTACTTC
>.|TRBJ2-7|.|TRBV28
CASSLGTKYEQYF
TGTGCCAGCAGCCTCGGGACAAAGTACGAGCAGTACTTC
>.|TRBJ1-1|few|TRBV20-1
CSANIRDRPAFF
TGCAGTGCTAATATACGGGATAGACCAGCTTTCTTT
>.|TRBJ2-2|.|TRBV12-3/TRBV12-4
CASSLFAGELFF
TGTGCCAGCAGTTTATTCGCCGGGGAGCTGTTTTTT
>.|TRBJ1-1|.|TRBV6-5
CASSDGANTEAFF
TGTGCCAGCAGTGATGGAGCGAACACTGAAGCTTTCTTT
>.|TRBJ2-5|few|TRBV29-1
CSVEATAYDPYVVREQYF
TGCAGCGTTGAAGCGACAGCATATGATCCCTACGTAGTTCGAGAGCAGTACTTC
>TRBD1|TRBJ1-5|.|TRBV7-9
CASSSLGQNQPQHF
TGTGCCAGCAGCTCCCTGGGACAGAATCAGCCCCAGCATTTT
>.|TRBJ1-1|.|TRBV4-3
CASSHSLDRNTEAFF
TGCGCCAGCAGCCATTCCCTCGACCGAAACACTGAAGCTTTCTTT
>.|TRBJ2-5|.|TRBV12-3/TRBV12-4
CASSLQLAPQETQYF
TGTGCCAGCAGTTTACAGTTAGCACCCCAAGAGACCCAGTACTTC
>TRBD2|TRBJ2-7|.|TRBV10-3
CAISESASGGAYEQYF
TGTGCCATCAGTGAGTCGGCTAGCGGGGGAGCTTACGAGCAGTACTTC
>.|TRBJ2-3|once|TRBV5-1
CASRPPRSTDTQYF
TGCGCCAGCAGACCCCCACGAAGCACAGATACGCAGTATTTT
>.|TRBJ2-1|few|TRBV4-1
CASSQILGSTYNEQFF
TGCGCCAGCAGCCAGATACTTGGAAGTACATACAATGAGCAGTTCTTC
>.|TRBJ1-6|.|TRBV7-9
CASVGDSGGAPLHF
TGTGCCAGCGTGGGGGATTCTGGAGGGGCACCCCTCCACTTT
>TRBD1|TRBJ1-2|few|TRBV28
CASGTGAQELDGYTF
TGTGCCAGCGGAACAGGGGCCCAGGAACTAGATGGCTACACCTTC
>TRBD1|TRBJ2-2|few|TRBV6-1
CASRTGLNGELFF
TGTGCCAGCAGGACAGGGCTGAACGGGGAGCTGTTTTTT
>TRBD1|TRBJ1-5|.|TRBV6-6
CASSYSSGGGRNQPQHF
TGTGCCAGCAGTTACTCTTCGGGAGGGGGCCGCAATCAGCCCCAGCATTTT
>.|TRBJ2-7|few|TRBV6-2/TRBV6-3
CASSYSRYEQYF
TGTGCCAGCAGTTACTCGCGCTACGAGCAGTACTTC
>.|TRBJ1-5|.|TRBV7-8
CASSPSGIIGNQPQHF
TGTGCCAGCAGCCCATCAGGGATTATCGGCAATCAGCCCCAGCATTTT
>.|TRBJ2-7|few|TRBV7-2
CASSLGGTIADEQYF
TGTGCCAGCAGCTTAGGAGGGACCATAGCGGACGAGCAGTACTTC
>TRBD2|TRBJ2-7|few|TRBV12-3/TRBV12-4
CASSFNEWDYESYEQYF
TGTGCCAGCAGTTTTAATGAGTGGGACTATGAATCCTACGAGCAGTACTTC
>TRBD1|TRBJ1-1|.|TRBV27
CASSVTGNMNTEAFF
TGTGCCAGCAGTGTGACAGGGAATATGAACACTGAAGCTTTCTTT
>TRBD1|TRBJ1-4|.|TRBV7-9
CASSLKGTAATNEKLFF
TGTGCCAGCAGCTTGAAGGGGACAGCTGCAACTAATGAAAAACTGTTTTTT
>.|TRBJ2-3|.|TRBV14
CASSQDSSVDTQYF
TGTGCCAGCAGCCAAGATTCATCCGTAGATACGCAGTATTTT